Listed here is a single T cell receptor (beta chain). CDR1 and CDR2 (germline): SGHTA, FQGNSA. V lost 4 bases to trimming and J lost 0 bases, with 9 bases between them. The CDR3 has 14 amino acids. These data come from a study of blood T cell repertoires in COVID-19. Study-wide context: The United States, Italy and Spain supplied acute and convalescent COVID-19 samples. Sample material is recorded as cDNA or gDNA derived from T cells, B-cell-depleted T cells, or PBMCs.

In the authors' workflow: Amplification of reference gene primers provided the estimated nucleated cell counts. The data were produced by immunoSEQ multiplex PCR, yet TCRdb's version contains in-frame clones alone and is incomplete. Clone size and the V and J calls come from that table; the DNA yielded D and trimming. Here the sample spans under 300,000 clones, 86% being singletons. Sequencing was done on a sample of peripheral blood. V is TRBV7-2 and J is TRBJ1-2; D is perhaps TRBD1 (5 bases). This clonotype was obtained from a man at least 80 years old with acute or convalescent COVID-19. The CDR3 nucleotides are TGTGCCAGCAGCTCAGACAGTGCTAACTATGGCTACACCTTC. Its translation is CASSSDSANYGYTF. Complete variable domain (other parts from reference TRBV7-2 and TRBJ1-2): GAGVSQSPSNKVTEKGKDVELRCDPISGHTALYWYRQSLGQGLEFLIYFQGNSAPDKSGLPSDRFSAERTGGSVSTLTIQRTQQEDSAVYLCASSSDSANYGYTFGSGTRLTVV.